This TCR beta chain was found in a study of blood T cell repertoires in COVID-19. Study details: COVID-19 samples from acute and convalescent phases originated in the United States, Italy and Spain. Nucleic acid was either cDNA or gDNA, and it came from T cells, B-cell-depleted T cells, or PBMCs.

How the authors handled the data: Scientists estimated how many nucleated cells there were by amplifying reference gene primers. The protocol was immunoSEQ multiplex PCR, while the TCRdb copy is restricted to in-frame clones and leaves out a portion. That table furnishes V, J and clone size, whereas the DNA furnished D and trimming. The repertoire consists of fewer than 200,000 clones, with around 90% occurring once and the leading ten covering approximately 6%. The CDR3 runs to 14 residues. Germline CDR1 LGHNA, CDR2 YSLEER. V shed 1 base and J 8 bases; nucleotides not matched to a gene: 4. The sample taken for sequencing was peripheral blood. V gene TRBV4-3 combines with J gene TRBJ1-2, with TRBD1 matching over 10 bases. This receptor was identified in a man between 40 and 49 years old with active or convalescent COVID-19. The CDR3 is CASSQGDRGKGYTF. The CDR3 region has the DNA TGCGCCAGCAGCCAAGGGGACAGGGGAAAAGGCTACACCTTC.